The rows below give T cell receptor beta chains drawn from one sample of a study of T cell responses to AZD1222 COVID-19 vaccine. Profiling relied on immunoSEQ multiplex PCR, and the TCRdb table lists in-frame clones only, not all of them. The sample lists hundreds of thousands of clones, around 93% occurring once. Sequenced here: peripheral blood, sampled on day 0 of MenACWY control vaccination. The receptors shown here come from an adult in good health. CDR3s include the opening cysteine and the closing phenylalanine or tryptophan. The D gene is left open where the match is weak. Not every row has a clone size; where given, it reads once, few, many or a size class.

j_gene: TRBJ2-7; abundance: NA; v_gene: TRBV6-6; d_gene: TRBD1; CDR3aa: CASTRGQGAYEQYF; CDR3nt: TGTGCCAGCACACGGGGACAGGGGGCCTACGAGCAGTACTTC
j_gene: TRBJ2-1; abundance: NA; v_gene: TRBV2; d_gene: NA; CDR3aa: CASLDFPGREQNNEQFF; CDR3nt: TGTGCCAGCCTCGATTTCCCCGGCCGAGAGCAAAACAATGAGCAGTTCTTC
j_gene: TRBJ2-1; abundance: once; v_gene: TRBV9; d_gene: NA; CDR3aa: CASSVGGIGLLYNEQFF; CDR3nt: TGTGCCAGCAGCGTAGGGGGGATAGGGCTTCTATACAATGAGCAGTTCTTC
j_gene: TRBJ2-3; abundance: NA; v_gene: TRBV28; d_gene: NA; CDR3aa: CASSSPGRQDTQYF; CDR3nt: TGTGCCAGCAGTAGCCCCGGTCGTCAAGATACGCAGTATTTT
j_gene: TRBJ2-7; abundance: NA; v_gene: TRBV2; d_gene: NA; CDR3aa: CASSGRQGGSEEQYF; CDR3nt: TGTGCCAGCAGTGGTCGGCAGGGAGGTTCGGAAGAGCAGTACTTC
j_gene: TRBJ1-2; abundance: NA; v_gene: TRBV3-1/TRBV3-2; d_gene: NA; CDR3aa: CASSQDEGSGRYTF; CDR3nt: TGTGCCAGCAGCCAAGATGAGGGAAGTGGTCGCTACACCTTC
j_gene: TRBJ2-1; abundance: NA; v_gene: TRBV7-2; d_gene: NA; CDR3aa: CASSLLGGFYNEQFF; CDR3nt: TGTGCCAGCAGCTTATTGGGGGGTTTTTACAATGAGCAGTTCTTC
j_gene: TRBJ1-1; abundance: NA; v_gene: TRBV6-6; d_gene: NA; CDR3aa: CASSMDSGRWAFF; CDR3nt: TGTGCCAGCAGCATGGACAGTGGCCGTTGGGCTTTCTTT
j_gene: TRBJ2-1; abundance: NA; v_gene: TRBV27; d_gene: TRBD2; CDR3aa: CASSRAGTSSYNEQFF; CDR3nt: TGTGCCAGCAGTCGAGCCGGGACTAGCTCCTACAATGAGCAGTTCTTC
j_gene: TRBJ2-1; abundance: NA; v_gene: TRBV5-1; d_gene: TRBD1; CDR3aa: CASSSGGPGMSGEQFF; CDR3nt: TGCGCCAGCAGCTCAGGGGGTCCAGGAATGAGCGGTGAGCAGTTCTTC
j_gene: TRBJ1-1; abundance: NA; v_gene: TRBV27; d_gene: NA; CDR3aa: CASRPDRLNTEAFF; CDR3nt: TGTGCCAGCAGACCGGACAGATTGAACACTGAAGCTTTCTTT
j_gene: TRBJ2-7; abundance: few; v_gene: TRBV5-1; d_gene: NA; CDR3aa: CASSLEGLSYEQYF; CDR3nt: TGCGCCAGCAGCTTGGAGGGACTTTCCTACGAGCAGTACTTC
j_gene: TRBJ1-6; abundance: NA; v_gene: TRBV11-1; d_gene: NA; CDR3aa: CASSLIGTSRGSPLHF; CDR3nt: TGTGCCAGCAGCCTAATAGGGACTTCCAGAGGATCACCCCTCCACTTT
j_gene: TRBJ1-2; abundance: NA; v_gene: TRBV27; d_gene: NA; CDR3aa: CASSSTTGMYYGYTF; CDR3nt: TGTGCCAGCAGTTCGACGACAGGAATGTACTATGGCTACACCTTC
j_gene: TRBJ2-4; abundance: NA; v_gene: TRBV6-5; d_gene: TRBD1; CDR3aa: CASSRTGAKNIQYF; CDR3nt: TGTGCCAGCAGCCGGACAGGAGCCAAAAACATTCAGTACTTC
j_gene: TRBJ1-1; abundance: NA; v_gene: TRBV12-3/TRBV12-4; d_gene: NA; CDR3aa: CASNPPQNTEAFF; CDR3nt: TGTGCCAGCAACCCCCCCCAGAACACTGAAGCTTTCTTT
j_gene: TRBJ1-2; abundance: once; v_gene: TRBV6-5; d_gene: NA; CDR3aa: CASSRSEGSYGYTF; CDR3nt: TGTGCCAGCAGCCGCTCGGAGGGTTCCTATGGCTACACCTTC
j_gene: TRBJ2-7; abundance: NA; v_gene: TRBV6-1; d_gene: NA; CDR3aa: CASSERWDGEQYF; CDR3nt: TGTGCCAGCAGTGAAAGGTGGGATGGCGAGCAGTACTTC
j_gene: TRBJ1-5; abundance: NA; v_gene: TRBV29-1; d_gene: NA; CDR3aa: CSVTSGVGEPQHF; CDR3nt: TGCAGCGTTACTTCGGGGGTCGGGGAGCCCCAGCATTTT
j_gene: TRBJ1-2; abundance: NA; v_gene: TRBV30; d_gene: NA; CDR3aa: CAWSVPGSYGYTF; CDR3nt: TGTGCCTGGAGTGTACCTGGGTCCTATGGCTACACCTTC
j_gene: TRBJ1-4; abundance: NA; v_gene: TRBV19; d_gene: NA; CDR3aa: CASSPSSANEKLFF; CDR3nt: TGTGCCAGTAGTCCCAGTAGTGCTAATGAAAAACTGTTTTTT
j_gene: TRBJ1-6; abundance: NA; v_gene: TRBV4-1; d_gene: NA; CDR3aa: CASSRETRFSPARPRNSPLHF; CDR3nt: TGCGCCAGCAGCCGAGAAACCAGGTTCTCGCCTGCCCGGCCGAGAAATTCACCCCTCCACTTT
j_gene: TRBJ2-5; abundance: few; v_gene: TRBV3-1/TRBV3-2; d_gene: NA; CDR3aa: CASSRDQLETQYF; CDR3nt: TGTGCCAGCAGCCGCGACCAGTTGGAGACCCAGTACTTC
j_gene: TRBJ1-2; abundance: NA; v_gene: TRBV7-2; d_gene: NA; CDR3aa: CASTSYLAGEVYGYTF; CDR3nt: TGTGCCAGCACCTCTTACCTGGCAGGGGAGGTCTATGGCTACACCTTC
j_gene: TRBJ2-7; abundance: NA; v_gene: TRBV23-1; d_gene: NA; CDR3aa: CASGTKIYEQYF; CDR3nt: TGCGCCAGCGGAACCAAAATCTACGAGCAGTACTTC
j_gene: TRBJ1-4; abundance: NA; v_gene: TRBV18; d_gene: NA; CDR3aa: CASSPPSLQGNEKLFF; CDR3nt: TGTGCCAGCTCACCCCCCAGCTTGCAAGGGAATGAAAAACTGTTTTTT
j_gene: TRBJ2-7; abundance: once; v_gene: TRBV5-4; d_gene: NA; CDR3aa: CASSFGTNSYEQYF; CDR3nt: TGTGCCAGCAGCTTTGGGACCAACTCCTACGAGCAGTACTTC
j_gene: TRBJ1-2; abundance: NA; v_gene: TRBV7-9; d_gene: NA; CDR3aa: CASSLFGLYGHGYTF; CDR3nt: TGTGCCAGCAGCTTGTTCGGGTTATACGGCCATGGCTACACCTTC
j_gene: TRBJ2-1; abundance: NA; v_gene: TRBV5-3; d_gene: TRBD2; CDR3aa: CARSIGLADNEQFF; CDR3nt: TGTGCCAGAAGCATAGGACTAGCAGACAATGAGCAGTTCTTC
j_gene: TRBJ1-5; abundance: NA; v_gene: TRBV6-5; d_gene: NA; CDR3aa: CASSRTANQPQHF; CDR3nt: TGTGCCAGCAGTCGAACGGCGAATCAGCCCCAGCATTTT
j_gene: TRBJ1-6; abundance: NA; v_gene: TRBV19; d_gene: NA; CDR3aa: CASTPAGVGNSPLHF; CDR3nt: TGTGCCAGTACCCCAGCCGGGGTTGGGAATTCACCCCTCCACTTT
j_gene: TRBJ1-1; abundance: NA; v_gene: TRBV30; d_gene: TRBD1; CDR3aa: CAYGTGGLNTEAFF; CDR3nt: TGTGCCTACGGGACAGGGGGTTTGAACACTGAAGCTTTCTTT
j_gene: TRBJ2-3; abundance: NA; v_gene: TRBV5-8; d_gene: TRBD1; CDR3aa: CASSPYRGQGRDTQYF; CDR3nt: TGTGCCAGCAGCCCCTACCGGGGACAGGGGAGGGATACGCAGTATTTT
j_gene: TRBJ1-5; abundance: NA; v_gene: TRBV27; d_gene: NA; CDR3aa: CASSLRGYNQPQHF; CDR3nt: TGTGCCAGCAGTTTACGGGGATACAATCAGCCCCAGCATTTT
j_gene: TRBJ1-2; abundance: once; v_gene: TRBV18; d_gene: NA; CDR3aa: CASSPVTASERPSGGYTF; CDR3nt: TGTGCCAGCTCACCAGTTACTGCCTCGGAACGACCAAGTGGGGGCTACACCTTC
j_gene: TRBJ1-5; abundance: NA; v_gene: TRBV5-5; d_gene: NA; CDR3aa: CASSSIIVGRGGNQPQHF; CDR3nt: TGTGCCAGCAGCTCGATCATTGTGGGCAGGGGAGGCAATCAGCCCCAGCATTTT